The source of this TCR beta chain is a study of blood T cell repertoires in COVID-19. Germline lookup yields CDR1 SGHAT and CDR2 FQNNGV. V lost 4 bases, J lost 6 bases, and 5 bases stayed unmatched. CDR3 length: 14 amino acids. Profiling relied on immunoSEQ multiplex PCR, and the TCRdb table lists in-frame clones only, not all of them. The profile shows tens of thousands of clones, roughly 80% of them singletons. Sequenced material: PBMCs or T cells enriched from blood (not recorded which). This rearrangement joins TRBV11-2 to TRBJ2-5, with 10 bases aligning to TRBD1. The clonotype was recovered from a middle-aged woman with acute COVID-19. The CDR3 DNA is TGTGCCAGCAGCTACCGGGACAGGGGACAGACCCAGTACTTC. As protein: CASSYRDRGQTQYF.